These 27 T cell receptor beta chains share one sample of origin, sequenced in a study of siplizumab effects on memory and regulatory T cells. Data came from immunoSEQ multiplex PCR; TCRdb stores just in-frame clones and leaves some out. The table includes some 100,000 clones, about nine tenths detected once. Specimen: CD4+ T cells sorted from blood. The origin of the receptors is a human donor in good health. Some clones in this sample may be carry-over from other donors' samples.

This chain joins TRBV6-4 and TRBJ1-5; D is perhaps TRBD1 (6 bases). The germline V and J ends were trimmed by 5 bases and 4 bases, with 15 bases remaining between them. The length of the CDR3 is 15 residues. Germline V gene lookup returns CDR1 MRHNA and CDR2 SNTAGT. The CDR3 protein is CASSWGGAWNQPQHF. The CDR3 DNA follows: TGTGCCAGCAGTTGGGGGGGGGCCTGGAATCAGCCCCAGCATTTT.

This CDR3 is CASSPEQGRGETQYF. The DNA for the CDR3 is TGTGCCAGCAGCCCAGAACAGGGGCGAGGAGAGACCCAGTACTTC. The chain joins TRBV7-6 to TRBJ2-5; 7 bases match TRBD1. V lost 5 bases and J lost 4; bases outside the gene matches: 10. This CDR3 contains 15 residues. Germline CDR1 reads SGHVS; CDR2 reads FNYEAQ.

J is TRBJ2-1 and V is TRBV11-1; unclear D gene. Germline CDR1 and CDR2: SGHAT and FQDESV (reference sequence). The V and J ends lost 1 base and 5 bases respectively, with 12 bases between them. The CDR3 covers 15 residues. For the CDR3, the DNA is TGTGCCAGCAGCTTAGGCGACCAACGGAACAATGAGCAGTTCTTC. Translating it yields CASSLGDQRNNEQFF. The complete variable domain, with remaining parts taken from reference TRBV11-1 and TRBJ2-1, reads EAEVAQSPRYKITEKSQAVAFWCDPISGHATLYWYRQILGQGPELLVQFQDESVVDDSQLPKDRFSAERLKGVDSTLKIQPAELGDSAMYLCASSLGDQRNNEQFFGPGTRLTVL.

V gene TRBV19 combines with J gene TRBJ2-3; possibly TRBD2 for D (5 bases). The CDR3 covers 17 residues. Germline V gene sequence: CDR1 LNHDA, CDR2 SQIVND (reference sequence). With 5 bases removed from V and 7 bases from J, the gap between germline ends came to 25 bases. In nucleotides, the CDR3 is TGTGCCAGTAGTCCGAGAGGAGCGGTCGGGGTAATGAATACGCAGTATTTT. Translation gives CASSPRGAVGVMNTQYF.

The chain has TRBV4-2 and TRBJ1-2, with D perhaps matching TRBD1 (5 bases). CDR1 LGHNA and CDR2 YNFKEQ come from the germline V gene. This CDR3 has 15 amino acids. The V end lost 3 bases, the J end lost 1 base, and 12 bases lay between the germline ends. CDR3 sequence: CASSHRRDGNYGYTF. The CDR3 region has the DNA TGTGCCAGCAGCCACCGCCGGGACGGTAACTATGGCTACACCTTC.

This chain links TRBV13 with TRBJ2-2, with TRBD2 identical over 7 bases. The CDR3 is 16 amino acids. Unmatched junction bases numbered 7, after V lost 4 bases and J lost 2 bases. Germline CDR1 is PRHDT and CDR2 is FYEKMQ (reference sequence). The CDR3 loop is CASSYLGTINTGELFF. CDR3 DNA sequence: TGTGCCAGCAGCTACCTAGGGACTATAAACACCGGGGAGCTGTTTTTT.

V and J are TRBV15 and TRBJ2-7; TRBD1 matches at 8 bases. CDR1 and CDR2 from the germline V gene are LNHNV and YYDKDF (reference sequence). This CDR3 has 14 amino acids. V lost 1 base and J lost 5; bases outside the gene matches: 4. In DNA, the CDR3 is TGTGCCACCAGCAGAGGACAGGGGACGGACGAGCAGTACTTC. This codes for CATSRGQGTDEQYF.

The chain links TRBV21-1 to TRBJ1-1; the table calls TRBD1, which could not be checked here. TRBV21-1 is labeled a pseudogene. The length of the CDR3 is 16 residues. CDR3 residues: CASSKPHLTGSPEAFF. The CDR3 DNA follows: TGTGCCAGCAGCAAACCCCACTTGACAGGGTCCCCTGAAGCTTTCTTT.

The chain couples TRBV7-9 to TRBJ2-7, with TRBD2 identical over 8 bases. V was pared by 4 bases and J by 0 bases, with 11 bases of the junction left unmatched. The CDR3 extends over 17 amino acids. Germline V CDR1 and CDR2: SEHNR, FQNEAQ (reference sequence). The CDR3 is CASSSTSGASFSYEQYF. The CDR3 DNA reads as TGTGCCAGCAGCTCCACTAGCGGAGCCTCATTCTCCTACGAGCAGTACTTC.

CDR3: CASSEYSGRGTGELFF. The CDR3 DNA reads as TGTGCCAGCAGTGAATATAGCGGGAGGGGCACCGGGGAGCTGTTTTTT. The chain joins TRBV25-1 to TRBJ2-2; 11 bases map to TRBD2. Germline CDR1 MGHDK, CDR2 SYGVNS. Losses at the gene ends were 0 bases for V and 4 bases for J; bases not matched to a gene: 1. The CDR3 consists of 16 residues.

The chain is built from TRBV27 and TRBJ2-1; 9 nucleotides agree with TRBD2. The J segment lost 7 bases and the V segment lost 2 bases, leaving 9 bases of the junction unmatched. The CDR3 spans 16 residues. Germline V lookup: CDR1 MNHEY, CDR2 SMNVEV (reference sequence). The CDR3 DNA reads TGTGCCAGCAGTTTACGTAGCGGGAGTGGGAGGAATGAGCAGTTCTTC. Protein sequence: CASSLRSGSGRNEQFF.

The chain has TRBV30 and TRBJ2-1, with TRBD2 matching over 8 bases. Germline V gene data show CDR1 as GTSNPN and CDR2 as SVGIG (reference sequence). The CDR3 is 15 amino acids. Trimming removed 1 base from V and 5 bases from J; junction bases left unmatched: 7. The CDR3 DNA is TGTGCCTGGAGTGAAGGCGGGAGGAAACACAATGAGCAGTTCTTC. It translates to CAWSEGGRKHNEQFF.

This chain uses TRBV14 with TRBJ2-7; 11 bases map to TRBD2. The CDR3 consists of 17 residues. The V segment lost 2 bases and the J segment 7 bases; nucleotides outside the gene matches: 13. The germline V gene encodes CDR1 SGHDN and CDR2 FVKESK. CDR3 loop: CASSQRSGRARGGEQYF. The CDR3 DNA follows: TGTGCCAGCAGCCAACGTAGCGGGAGGGCTAGAGGGGGAGAGCAGTACTTC.

The chain is built from TRBV10-2 and TRBJ1-5, with D possibly being TRBD1 (6 bases). Germline lookup yields CDR1 WSHSY and CDR2 SAAADI. Deletions cut 5 bases from V and 6 bases from J, with 17 bases between. The CDR3 contains 15 residues. The CDR3 sequence: CASSLRQGTSQPQHF. CDR3 sequence (DNA): TGCGCCAGCAGTTTGCGGCAGGGGACAAGTCAGCCCCAGCATTTT.

The V and J genes are TRBV5-4 and TRBJ1-1; D is ambiguous. Per the germline V gene, CDR1 is SGHNT and CDR2 is YYREEE (reference sequence). Trimming left V 4 bases short and J 0 bases short, with 10 bases between. The CDR3 runs to 14 residues. The CDR3 is CASSPTSVNTEAFF. The CDR3 DNA follows: TGTGCCAGCAGCCCCACGTCGGTGAACACTGAAGCTTTCTTT.

The CDR3 coding sequence is TGTGCCAGCAGTTACGGACAGGGGGCAGGTAACACCATATATTTT. Translating it yields CASSYGQGAGNTIYF. The chain links TRBV6-5 to TRBJ1-3; 11 nucleotides match TRBD1. Germline V gene data show CDR1 as MNHEY and CDR2 as SVGAGI. The J segment lost 7 bases and the V segment lost 2 bases, leaving 4 bases of the junction unmatched. The CDR3 length is 15 residues.

This chain connects TRBV19 to TRBJ1-2; possible D gene TRBD1, 5 bases. Per the germline V gene, CDR1 is LNHDA and CDR2 is SQIVND (reference sequence). The V end was cut by 5 bases, the J end by 8 bases, with 15 bases between. This CDR3 is built from 13 residues. This CDR3 reads CASSGGPWRGYTF. The CDR3 region has the DNA TGTGCCAGTAGTGGGGGACCTTGGAGAGGCTACACCTTC.

The rearrangement joins TRBV9 to TRBJ1-1; D gene unclear. CDR3 size: 13 residues. Trimming cost V 0 bases and J 6 bases, with 9 bases left between them. Germline CDR1 and CDR2: SGDLS and YYNGEE. CDR3 amino acids: CASSVVGSPEAFF. CDR3 nucleotide sequence: TGTGCCAGCAGCGTAGTAGGCAGCCCTGAAGCTTTCTTT.

This chain joins TRBV19 and TRBJ2-3; 7 bases line up with TRBD2. Germline V lookup: CDR1 LNHDA, CDR2 SQIVND (reference sequence). The CDR3 has 15 amino acids. J gave up 6 bases and V 1 base, and 7 bases lay outside the gene matches. DNA of the CDR3: TGTGCCAGTAGTATAGTCGGCGGGAGAAGGGATACGCAGTATTTT. This gives the protein CASSIVGGRRDTQYF.

The chain has TRBV6-5 and TRBJ2-7; maybe TRBD1 (5 bases). The CDR3 spans 13 residues. V was trimmed by 2 bases and J by 3 bases, leaving 8 bases between them. Germline CDR1 MNHEY, CDR2 SVGAGI. CDR3 region: CASSYNRNYEQYF. The CDR3 nucleotides are TGTGCCAGCAGTTACAACAGGAACTACGAGCAGTACTTC.

The chain couples TRBV11-3 to TRBJ2-6; D call uncertain. This CDR3 region has 13 residues. Germline assignment: CDR1 SGHNT and CDR2 YENEEA. The V and J ends lost 6 bases and 0 bases respectively, with 3 bases between them. The CDR3, as DNA: TGTGCCAGCAGAAGCTCTGGGGCCAACGTCCTGACTTTC. Amino acid sequence: CASRSSGANVLTF.

The chain employs TRBV7-3 and TRBJ2-6; D might be TRBD1 (5 bases). CDR1 is SGHTA and CDR2 is FQGTGA in the germline V gene. Between the trimmed V and J ends, which lost 5 bases and 4 bases, there was a span of 9 bases. The CDR3 spans 14 residues. CDR3 sequence reads: CASSQGAGANVLTF. The CDR3 region has the DNA TGTGCCAGCAGCCAGGGCGCAGGGGCCAACGTCCTGACTTTC.

CDR3 sequence (DNA): TGTGCCAGCAGACCTGAACGGGGGTACTCCTACGAGCAGTACTTC. It codes for CASRPERGYSYEQYF. The gene calls are TRBV28 and TRBJ2-7; D might be TRBD2 (6 bases). V lost 6 bases and J lost 0, with 15 bases in between. There are 15 residues in the CDR3. Germline CDR1 and CDR2: MDHEN and SYDVKM.

The chain employs TRBV5-1 and TRBJ2-5, with a weak D call TRBD2 (5 bases). The CDR3 extends over 14 amino acids. V was clipped by 5 bases and J by 1 base, with 12 bases between them. Germline assignment: CDR1 SGHRS and CDR2 YFSETQ. The DNA for the CDR3 is TGCGCCAGCAGTCCGGACTTAGGCCAAGAGACCCAGTACTTC. Its translation: CASSPDLGQETQYF.

CDR3 residues: CASRIGGRPYNEQFF. The CDR3 region has the DNA TGTGCCAGCAGGATCGGCGGGAGACCCTACAATGAGCAGTTCTTC. The rearrangement uses TRBV7-2 and TRBJ2-1; 7 nucleotides match TRBD2. Germline lookup yields CDR1 SGHTA and CDR2 FQGNSA. J was trimmed by 2 bases and V by 6 bases; bases with no gene match: 7. The CDR3 has 15 residues.

The chain carries TRBV5-1 and TRBJ2-3; 12 bases align to TRBD2. This CDR3 spans 17 amino acids. With V trimmed by 0 bases and J by 1 base, 3 bases remained unmatched. Germline assignment: CDR1 SGHRS and CDR2 YFSETQ. For the CDR3, the DNA is TGCGCCAGCAGCTTGGGTAGACTAGCGGGAGGCACAGATACGCAGTATTTT. Translating gives CASSLGRLAGGTDTQYF.

This chain uses TRBV28 with TRBJ2-3; TRBD2 agrees at 8 bases. The trim removed 8 bases at V and 2 bases at J, leaving 6 bases unmatched. The length of the CDR3 is 14 residues. The germline gives CDR1 MDHEN, CDR2 SYDVKM. The CDR3: CASGSGLATDTQYF. CDR3 nucleotide sequence: TGTGCCAGCGGGTCAGGACTAGCCACAGATACGCAGTATTTT.